The 19 T cell receptor beta chains below all came from one sample that was sequenced in a study of type 1 regulatory T cells. These receptors lack a known antigen. Via MiXCR, TCRdb re-called the reads, giving one row per CDR3 protein. The sample carries tens of thousands of distinct CDR3 sequences, 55% to 65% recorded once. Sequences were obtained from cultured non-Tr1 T cells, either the whole culture or a sorted T cell fraction (not recorded which). The receptor source for this set is a human donor in good health.

CDR3 DNA: TGTGCCATCAGTGAGGCGGCTCACGATTTCGGGGCGGGAAGGCCCCAGCATTTT. It encodes CAISEAAHDFGAGRPQHF. The V and J genes are TRBV10-3 and TRBJ1-5; tentative D call: TRBD1 (5 bases). Per germline, CDR1 ENHRY and CDR2 SYGVKD. V lost 2 bases and J lost 9, with 26 bases in between. The CDR3 is made up of 18 amino acids.

This clonotype was picked up one time. This chain's CDR3 is CASSQGGGGETQYF. CDR3 coding DNA: TGTGCCAGCAGCCAAGGAGGGGGCGGAGAGACCCAGTACTTC. The chain uses TRBV3-1 and TRBJ2-5, with 7 bases fitting TRBD1. With 1 base clipped from V and 4 bases from J, the junction kept 3 bases outside the gene matches. CDR1 LGHDT and CDR2 YNNKEL come from the germline V gene (reference sequence). The CDR3 extends over 14 amino acids.

Here the CDR3 DNA reads TGTGCCAGCAGTAACGCAGGGCCCTCCTACGAGCAGTACTTC. It is translated as CASSNAGPSYEQYF. The V call is TRBV6-2 or TRBV6-3, the J call TRBJ2-7; tentatively, D is TRBD1 (5 bases). This CDR3 has 14 residues. Germline V gene sequence: CDR1 MNHEY, CDR2 SVGEGT. The germline V and J ends were trimmed by 5 bases and 0 bases, with 11 bases remaining between them.

This sequence joins TRBV25-1 and TRBJ2-1; the match to TRBD2 covers 8 bases. Germline V gene lookup returns CDR1 MGHDK and CDR2 SYGVNS. The V gene end was trimmed by 4 bases and the J gene end by 7 bases; junction bases not matched to a gene: 12. This CDR3 is 16 amino acids long. The CDR3 reads CASSGRGSGGGNEQFF. The CDR3 nucleotides read TGTGCCAGCAGTGGTAGGGGCTCGGGAGGGGGTAATGAGCAGTTCTTC.

The CDR3 here is CASSPLGTNTEAFF. For the CDR3, the DNA is TGTGCCAGCAGCCCTTTAGGGACGAACACTGAAGCTTTCTTT. The V gene is TRBV3-1, the J gene TRBJ1-1; tentative D call: TRBD1 (5 bases). Germline loops: CDR1 LGHDT, CDR2 YNNKEL (reference sequence). There are 14 residues in the CDR3. V was trimmed by 4 bases and J by 1 base, leaving 10 bases between them. Full variable domain (rest looked up from reference TRBV3-1 and TRBJ1-1): DTAVSQTPKYLVTQMGNDKSIKCEQNLGHDTMYWYKQDSKKFLKIMFSYNNKELIINETVPNRFSPKSPDKAHLNLHINSLELGDSAVYFCASSPLGTNTEAFFGQGTRLTVV.

Concerning this clonotype itself: An end of the junction differs from the germline gene, which may be a read error. The rearrangement joins TRBV12-3 or TRBV12-4 to TRBJ2-5; 10 bases match TRBD2. The CDR3 sequence is 14 residues long. CDR3: CANSFSSGRKTQYF. In DNA, the CDR3 is TGTGCCAACAGTTTCTCTAGCGGGAGAAAGACCCAGTACTTC.

V is TRBV5-1 and J is TRBJ2-7, with 8 bases that match TRBD2. CDR3 size: 16 residues. The junction had 10 bases not matched to a gene; V was cut back by 2 bases and J by 3 bases. The germline V gene encodes CDR1 SGHRS and CDR2 YFSETQ. DNA of the CDR3: TGCGCCAGCAGCTTAGAGCACTTTAGCGGGAACTACGAGCAGTACTTC. It encodes CASSLEHFSGNYEQYF.

This clonotype was counted only a few times. The chain uses TRBV29-1 and TRBJ2-5; TRBD1 matches at 7 bases. V lost 6 bases, J lost 4 bases, and 2 bases stayed unmatched. The germline gives CDR1 SQVTM, CDR2 ANQGSEA. The CDR3 extends over 11 amino acids. DNA of the CDR3: TGCAGCGTCCGACAGGGAGAGACCCAGTACTTC. Amino acids: CSVRQGETQYF.

The genes are TRBV12-5 and TRBJ2-5; D not resolved. In germline, CDR1 is LGHNT, CDR2 FRNRAP. The CDR3 extends over 14 amino acids. Trimming removed 1 base at V and 5 bases at J, with 11 bases between. This CDR3 is CASGLGDPRETQYF. The CDR3 bases are TGTGCTAGTGGTTTGGGGGATCCTAGGGAGACCCAGTACTTC.

This rearrangement joins TRBV11-1 to TRBJ2-2, with unresolved D. Trimming took off 1 base at V and 7 bases at J, with 10 bases between the two ends. The CDR3 sequence is 14 residues long. Germline V lookup: CDR1 SGHAT, CDR2 FQDESV (reference sequence). The CDR3 DNA is TGTGCCAGCAGCTTAGTACTGGGTCGCGGGGAGCTGTTTTTT. It encodes CASSLVLGRGELFF.

This clonotype was counted a few times. The chain is built from TRBV6-1 and TRBJ2-6, with TRBD2 as a possible D gene (5 bases). The CDR3 is 17 amino acids. The V and J ends lost 4 bases and 0 bases respectively, with 13 bases between them. Germline V lookup: CDR1 MNHNS, CDR2 SASEGT. CDR3 in amino acids: CASSGSSRGSGANVLTF. In nucleotides, the CDR3 is TGTGCCAGCAGTGGCAGTTCACGGGGCTCTGGGGCCAACGTCCTGACTTTC.

Only one count was recorded for this clonotype. The rearrangement joins TRBV9 to TRBJ1-6; D not resolved. The germline CDR1 and CDR2 sequences are SGDLS and YYNGEE. The CDR3 length is 13 residues. V lost 1 base, J lost 6 bases, and 5 bases lay in between. The CDR3 loop reads CASSVRTNSPLHF. CDR3 nucleotide sequence: TGTGCCAGCAGCGTAAGAACTAATTCACCCCTCCACTTT.

The V and J genes are TRBV15 and TRBJ1-1; a possible D gene is TRBD1 (6 bases). V lost 1 base, J lost 0 bases, and 18 bases lay in between. CDR1 LNHNV and CDR2 YYDKDF come from the germline V gene (reference sequence). This CDR3 has 18 residues. The CDR3: CATSRVVGAGVMNTEAFF. The CDR3 coding sequence is TGTGCCACCAGCAGAGTTGTGGGGGCCGGCGTGATGAACACTGAAGCTTTCTTT.

The CDR3 spells CAIKTSNETQYF. The CDR3 coding sequence is TGTGCCATCAAGACTAGCAATGAGACCCAGTACTTC. The V and J genes are TRBV10-3 and TRBJ2-5, with 7 bases lining up with TRBD2. Germline CDR1 is ENHRY and CDR2 is SYGVKD. J gave up 5 bases and V 7 bases, and 4 bases lay outside the gene matches. The CDR3 is 12 amino acids.

The CDR3 region has the DNA TGTGCCAGCGAGGGGGCGCGCGGGCAAGAGACCCAGTACTTC. It codes for CASEGARGQETQYF. V and J are TRBV10-3 and TRBJ2-5, with TRBD1 matching 7 bases. Germline loops: CDR1 ENHRY, CDR2 SYGVKD. With 10 bases clipped from V and 2 bases from J, the junction kept 10 bases outside the gene matches. The CDR3 runs to 14 residues.

The chain links TRBV5-1 to TRBJ2-7, with a tentative D call TRBD1 (7 bases). Germline lookup yields CDR1 SGHRS and CDR2 YFSETQ. Trimming shortened V by 3 bases and J by 2 bases, and 12 bases separated the two germline ends. The CDR3 consists of 14 residues. CDR3 amino acids: CASSYGGQTYEQYF. CDR3 in DNA: TGCGCCAGCAGCTACGGGGGACAGACCTACGAGCAGTACTTC.

The V gene is TRBV11-2, the J gene TRBJ2-5; 7 nucleotides match TRBD1. The V gene's germline CDR1 is SGHAT and CDR2 FQNNGV. V shed 5 bases, J shed 3 bases, and the junction held 9 bases outside the gene matches. The CDR3 length is 15 residues. CDR3 DNA: TGTGCCAGCAGCCTGAGGGGGCGCCCCGAAGAGACCCAGTACTTC. Amino acid sequence: CASSLRGRPEETQYF.

The sample holds a few counts of this clonotype. The rearrangement links TRBV12-3 or TRBV12-4 to TRBJ2-1, with D perhaps assigned TRBD1 or TRBD2 (6 bases each). The ends were cut back, 6 bases at V and 4 bases at J, with 19 bases in the middle. The CDR3 has 16 amino acids. Here the CDR3 reads CASSLHQGGGYNEQFF. CDR3 in DNA: TGTGCCAGCAGCTTACATCAAGGAGGGGGATACAATGAGCAGTTCTTC.

This rearrangement joins TRBV30 to TRBJ1-1; TRBD1 might be the D (6 bases). CDR1 and CDR2 from the germline V gene are GTSNPN and SVGIG (reference sequence). The V end lost 2 bases, the J end lost 6 bases, and 13 bases lay between the germline ends. The length of the CDR3 is 13 residues. This chain's CDR3 is CAWSTQGLAEAFF. The CDR3 DNA sequence: TGTGCCTGGAGTACCCAGGGGCTCGCTGAAGCTTTCTTT.